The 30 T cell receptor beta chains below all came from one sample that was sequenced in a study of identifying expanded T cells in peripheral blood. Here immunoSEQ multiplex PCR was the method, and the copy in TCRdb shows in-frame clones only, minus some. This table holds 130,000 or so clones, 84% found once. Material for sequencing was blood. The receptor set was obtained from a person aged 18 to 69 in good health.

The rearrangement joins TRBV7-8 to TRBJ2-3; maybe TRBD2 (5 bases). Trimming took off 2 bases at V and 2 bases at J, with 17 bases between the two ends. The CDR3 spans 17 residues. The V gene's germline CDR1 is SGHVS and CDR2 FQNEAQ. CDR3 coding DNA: TGTGCCAGCAGCTTAAGAGGGCTTCAGAAATTCACAGATACGCAGTATTTT. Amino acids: CASSLRGLQKFTDTQYF.

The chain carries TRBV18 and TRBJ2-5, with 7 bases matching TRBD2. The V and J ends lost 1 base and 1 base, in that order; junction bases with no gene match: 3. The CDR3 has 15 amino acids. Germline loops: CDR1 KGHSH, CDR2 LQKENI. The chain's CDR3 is CASSPREGSQETQYF. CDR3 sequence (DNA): TGTGCCAGCTCACCACGGGAGGGGAGCCAAGAGACCCAGTACTTC.

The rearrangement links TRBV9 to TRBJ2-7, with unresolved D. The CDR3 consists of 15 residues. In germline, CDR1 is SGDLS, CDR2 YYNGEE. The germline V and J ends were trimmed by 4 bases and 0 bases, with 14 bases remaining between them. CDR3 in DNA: TGTGCCAGCAGCCCACCTGGGTCCCGCTCCTACGAGCAGTACTTC. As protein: CASSPPGSRSYEQYF.

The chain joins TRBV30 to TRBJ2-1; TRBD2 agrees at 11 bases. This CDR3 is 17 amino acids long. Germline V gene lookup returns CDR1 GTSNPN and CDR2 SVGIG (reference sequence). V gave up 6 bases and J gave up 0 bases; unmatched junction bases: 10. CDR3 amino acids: CACPGLADPDSYNEQFF. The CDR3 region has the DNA TGTGCCTGCCCGGGACTAGCGGATCCTGACTCCTACAATGAGCAGTTCTTC.

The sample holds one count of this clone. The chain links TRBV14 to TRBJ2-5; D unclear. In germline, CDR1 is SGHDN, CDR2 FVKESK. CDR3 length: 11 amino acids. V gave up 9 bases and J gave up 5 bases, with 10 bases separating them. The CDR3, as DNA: TGTGCCAGTGCGGCCGCGGAGACCCAGTACTTC. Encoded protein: CASAAAETQYF.

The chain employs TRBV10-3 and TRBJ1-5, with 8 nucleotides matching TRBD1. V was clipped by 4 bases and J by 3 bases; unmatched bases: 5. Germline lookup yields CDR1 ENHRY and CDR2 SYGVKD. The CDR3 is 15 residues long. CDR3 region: CAISGTGRNNQPQHF. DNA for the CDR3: TGTGCCATCAGTGGGACAGGGAGAAACAATCAGCCCCAGCATTTT.

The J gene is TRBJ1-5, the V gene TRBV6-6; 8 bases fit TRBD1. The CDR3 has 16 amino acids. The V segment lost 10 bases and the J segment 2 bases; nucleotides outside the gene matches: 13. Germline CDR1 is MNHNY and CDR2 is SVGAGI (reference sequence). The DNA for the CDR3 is TGTGCCACTGCGTACCTGGACAGGGTTGGCAATCAGCCCCAGCATTTT. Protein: CATAYLDRVGNQPQHF.

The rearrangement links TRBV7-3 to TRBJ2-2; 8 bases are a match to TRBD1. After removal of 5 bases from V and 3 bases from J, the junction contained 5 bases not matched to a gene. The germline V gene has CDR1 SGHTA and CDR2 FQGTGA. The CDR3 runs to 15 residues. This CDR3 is CASSPSGGDTGELFF. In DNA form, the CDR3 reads TGTGCCAGCAGCCCCTCAGGGGGCGACACCGGGGAGCTGTTTTTT. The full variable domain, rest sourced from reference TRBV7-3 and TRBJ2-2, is GAGVSQTPSNKVTEKGKYVELRCDPISGHTALYWYRQSLGQGPEFLIYFQGTGAADDSGLPNDRFFAVRPEGSVSTLKIQRTERGDSAVYLCASSPSGGDTGELFFGEGSRLTVL.

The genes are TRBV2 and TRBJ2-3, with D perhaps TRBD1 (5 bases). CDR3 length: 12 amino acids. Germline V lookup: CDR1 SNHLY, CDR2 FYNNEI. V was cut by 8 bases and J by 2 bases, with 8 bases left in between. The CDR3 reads CASRQLTDTQYF. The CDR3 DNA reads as TGTGCCAGCCGACAGCTCACAGATACGCAGTATTTT.

Here the CDR3 DNA reads TGTGCCAGCAGTGAAGCGCTTGGTAAGGGAAGCTCCTACGAGCAGTACTTC. Amino acids: CASSEALGKGSSYEQYF. The chain links TRBV6-1 to TRBJ2-7, with D unclear. V lost 0 bases and J 0 bases, leaving 15 bases between the germline ends. Germline CDR1 and CDR2: MNHNS and SASEGT. The CDR3 spans 17 residues.

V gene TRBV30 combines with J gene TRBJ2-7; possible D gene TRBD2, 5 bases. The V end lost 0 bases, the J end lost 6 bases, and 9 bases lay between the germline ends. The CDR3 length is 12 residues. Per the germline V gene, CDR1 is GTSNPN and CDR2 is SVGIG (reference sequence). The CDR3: CAWSVPGIEQYF. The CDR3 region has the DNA TGTGCCTGGAGTGTACCGGGGATCGAGCAGTACTTC.

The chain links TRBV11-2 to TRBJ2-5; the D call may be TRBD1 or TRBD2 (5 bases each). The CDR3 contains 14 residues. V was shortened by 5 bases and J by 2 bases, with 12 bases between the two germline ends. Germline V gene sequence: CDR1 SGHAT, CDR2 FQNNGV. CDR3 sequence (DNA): TGTGCCAGCAGCCGGGGACGGCTACAAGAGACCCAGTACTTC. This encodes CASSRGRLQETQYF.

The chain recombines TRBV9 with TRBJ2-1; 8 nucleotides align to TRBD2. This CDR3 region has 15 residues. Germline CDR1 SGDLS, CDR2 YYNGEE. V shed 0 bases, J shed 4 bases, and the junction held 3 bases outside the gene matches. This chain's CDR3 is CASSVGGGIYNEQFF. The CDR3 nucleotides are TGTGCCAGCAGCGTAGGCGGGGGGATTTACAATGAGCAGTTCTTC.

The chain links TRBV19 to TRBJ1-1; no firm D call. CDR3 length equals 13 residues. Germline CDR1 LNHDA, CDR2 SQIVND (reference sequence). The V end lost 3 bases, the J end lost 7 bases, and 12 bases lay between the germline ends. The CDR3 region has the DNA TGTGCCAGTAGTATTGAACTGGGTGTTGAAGCTTTCTTT. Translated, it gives CASSIELGVEAFF.

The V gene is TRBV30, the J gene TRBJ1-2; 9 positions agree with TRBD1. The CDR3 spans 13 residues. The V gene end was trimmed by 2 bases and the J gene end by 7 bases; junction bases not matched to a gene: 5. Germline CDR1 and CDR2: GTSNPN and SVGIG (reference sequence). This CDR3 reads CAWSKLQGAGYTF. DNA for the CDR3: TGTGCCTGGAGTAAGTTACAGGGGGCTGGCTACACCTTC.

The CDR3 DNA reads as TGTGCCAGCATAGCCCCTGGGATCTACGAGCAGTACTTC. Protein: CASIAPGIYEQYF. The chain uses TRBV6-5 and TRBJ2-7; D is unresolved. The CDR3 is 13 residues long. The V gene's germline CDR1 is MNHEY and CDR2 SVGAGI. V was pared by 7 bases and J by 3 bases, with 13 bases between.

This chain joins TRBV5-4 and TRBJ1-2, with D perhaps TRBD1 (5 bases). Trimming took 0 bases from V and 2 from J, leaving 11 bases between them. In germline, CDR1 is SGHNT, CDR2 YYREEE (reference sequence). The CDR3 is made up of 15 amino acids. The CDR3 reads CASSLVGGLNYGYTF. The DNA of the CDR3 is TGTGCCAGCAGCTTGGTGGGGGGTTTGAACTATGGCTACACCTTC.

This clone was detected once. The chain's CDR3 is CASSLESLSPVTEAFF. The CDR3, as DNA: TGTGCCAGCAGCTTAGAAAGCTTGAGTCCGGTGACTGAAGCTTTCTTT. This sequence joins TRBV7-8 and TRBJ1-1, with unresolved D. CDR1 is SGHVS, CDR2 FQNEAQ, per germline. This CDR3 has 16 amino acids. V was cut by 1 base and J by 5 bases, with 17 bases left in between. Complete variable domain (other parts from reference TRBV7-8 and TRBJ1-1): GAGVSQSPRYKVAKRGQDVALRCDPISGHVSLFWYQQALGQGPEFLTYFQNEAQLDKSGLPSDRFFAERPEGSVSTLKIQRTQQEDSAVYLCASSLESLSPVTEAFFGQGTRLTVV.

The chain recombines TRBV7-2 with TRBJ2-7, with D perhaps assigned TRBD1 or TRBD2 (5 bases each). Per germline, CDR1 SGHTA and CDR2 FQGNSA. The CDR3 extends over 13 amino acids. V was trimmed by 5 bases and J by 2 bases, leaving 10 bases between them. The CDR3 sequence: CASSLGAPYEQYF. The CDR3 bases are TGTGCCAGCAGCCTCGGGGCTCCCTACGAGCAGTACTTC.

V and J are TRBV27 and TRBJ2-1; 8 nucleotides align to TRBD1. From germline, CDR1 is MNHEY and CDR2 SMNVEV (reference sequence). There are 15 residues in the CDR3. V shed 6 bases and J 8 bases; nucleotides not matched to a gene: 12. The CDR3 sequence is CASRGGGDRGHEQFF. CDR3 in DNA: TGTGCCAGCAGGGGAGGTGGCGACAGGGGACATGAGCAGTTCTTC.

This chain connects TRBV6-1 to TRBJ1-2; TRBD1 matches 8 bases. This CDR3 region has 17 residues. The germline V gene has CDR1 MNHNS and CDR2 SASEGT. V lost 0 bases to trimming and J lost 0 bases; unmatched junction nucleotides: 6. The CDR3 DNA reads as TGTGCCAGCAGTGAAGCCCGGGACAGGAGAGCTAACTATGGCTACACCTTC. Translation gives CASSEARDRRANYGYTF.

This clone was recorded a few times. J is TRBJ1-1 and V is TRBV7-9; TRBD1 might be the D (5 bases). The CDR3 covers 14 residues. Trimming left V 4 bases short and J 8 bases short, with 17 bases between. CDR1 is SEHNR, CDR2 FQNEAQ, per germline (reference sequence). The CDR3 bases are TGTGCCAGCAGCTCGAAGGACAAGCCTCCCGAAGCTTTCTTT. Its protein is CASSSKDKPPEAFF.

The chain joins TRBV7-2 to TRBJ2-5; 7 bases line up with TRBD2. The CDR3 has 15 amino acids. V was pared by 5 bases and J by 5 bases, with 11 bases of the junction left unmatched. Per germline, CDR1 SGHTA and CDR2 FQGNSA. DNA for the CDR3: TGTGCCAGCAGCCTCAACTCCGGGGGGTGGGAGACCCAGTACTTC. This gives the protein CASSLNSGGWETQYF.

CDR3 in amino acids: CATRPHLPGGTEAFF. CDR3 DNA sequence: TGTGCCACCAGACCTCACTTGCCAGGGGGCACTGAAGCTTTCTTT. This sequence joins TRBV15 and TRBJ1-1; TRBD1 aligns across 7 bases. Trimming cost V 6 bases and J 4 bases; bases outside gene matches: 11. CDR1 and CDR2 (germline): LNHNV, YYDKDF (reference sequence). This CDR3 has 15 amino acids.

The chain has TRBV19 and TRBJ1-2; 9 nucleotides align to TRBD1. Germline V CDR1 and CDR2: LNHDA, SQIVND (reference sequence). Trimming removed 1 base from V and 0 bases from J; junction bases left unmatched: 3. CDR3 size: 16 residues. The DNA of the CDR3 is TGTGCCAGTAGTATAGGAGGGACAGGGACTAACTATGGCTACACCTTC. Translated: CASSIGGTGTNYGYTF.

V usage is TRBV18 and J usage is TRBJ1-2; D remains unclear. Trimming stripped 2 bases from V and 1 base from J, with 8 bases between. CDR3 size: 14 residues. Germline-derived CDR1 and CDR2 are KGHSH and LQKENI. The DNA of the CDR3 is TGTGCCAGCTCACCATGGGGTTTTAACTATGGCTACACCTTC. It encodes CASSPWGFNYGYTF.

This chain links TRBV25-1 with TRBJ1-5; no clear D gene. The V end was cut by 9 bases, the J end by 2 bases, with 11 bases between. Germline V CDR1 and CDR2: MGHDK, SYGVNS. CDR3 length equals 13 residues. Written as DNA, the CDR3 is TGTGCCAGTGGCCACAGAGGCAATCAGCCCCAGCATTTT. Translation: CASGHRGNQPQHF.

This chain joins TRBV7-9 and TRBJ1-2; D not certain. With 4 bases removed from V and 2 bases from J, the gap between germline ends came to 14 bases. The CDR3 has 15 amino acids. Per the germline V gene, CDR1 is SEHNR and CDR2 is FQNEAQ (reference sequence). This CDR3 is CASSSPLPTNYGYTF. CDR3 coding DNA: TGTGCCAGCAGCTCCCCCCTTCCTACCAACTATGGCTACACCTTC. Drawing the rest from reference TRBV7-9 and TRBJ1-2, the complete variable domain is DTGVSQNPRHKITKRGQNVTFRCDPISEHNRLYWYRQTLGQGPEFLTYFQNEAQLEKSRLLSDRFSAERPKGSFSTLEIQRTEQGDSAMYLCASSSPLPTNYGYTFGSGTRLTVV.

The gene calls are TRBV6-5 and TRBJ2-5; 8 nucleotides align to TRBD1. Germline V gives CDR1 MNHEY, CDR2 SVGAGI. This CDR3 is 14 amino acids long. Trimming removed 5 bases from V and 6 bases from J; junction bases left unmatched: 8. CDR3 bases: TGTGCCAGCAGTACTACAGGGGGAGGAAAGACCCAGTACTTC. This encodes CASSTTGGGKTQYF.

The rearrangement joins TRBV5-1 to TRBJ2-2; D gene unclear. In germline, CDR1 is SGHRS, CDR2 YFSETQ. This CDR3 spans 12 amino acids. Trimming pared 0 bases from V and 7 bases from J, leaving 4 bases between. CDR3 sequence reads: CASSLVDGELFF. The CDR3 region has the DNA TGCGCCAGCAGCTTGGTTGACGGGGAGCTGTTTTTT.